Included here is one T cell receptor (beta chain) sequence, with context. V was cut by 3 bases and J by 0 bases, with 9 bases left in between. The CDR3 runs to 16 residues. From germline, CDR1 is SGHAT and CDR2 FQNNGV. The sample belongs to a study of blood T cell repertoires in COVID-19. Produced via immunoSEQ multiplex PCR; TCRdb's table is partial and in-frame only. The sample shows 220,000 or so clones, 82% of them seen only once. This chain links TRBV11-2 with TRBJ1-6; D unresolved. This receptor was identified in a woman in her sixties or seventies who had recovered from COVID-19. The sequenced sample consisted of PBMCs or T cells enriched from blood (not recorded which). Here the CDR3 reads CASSFGRSSYNSPLHF. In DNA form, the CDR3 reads TGTGCCAGCAGCTTCGGTCGAAGCTCCTATAATTCACCCCTCCACTTT.